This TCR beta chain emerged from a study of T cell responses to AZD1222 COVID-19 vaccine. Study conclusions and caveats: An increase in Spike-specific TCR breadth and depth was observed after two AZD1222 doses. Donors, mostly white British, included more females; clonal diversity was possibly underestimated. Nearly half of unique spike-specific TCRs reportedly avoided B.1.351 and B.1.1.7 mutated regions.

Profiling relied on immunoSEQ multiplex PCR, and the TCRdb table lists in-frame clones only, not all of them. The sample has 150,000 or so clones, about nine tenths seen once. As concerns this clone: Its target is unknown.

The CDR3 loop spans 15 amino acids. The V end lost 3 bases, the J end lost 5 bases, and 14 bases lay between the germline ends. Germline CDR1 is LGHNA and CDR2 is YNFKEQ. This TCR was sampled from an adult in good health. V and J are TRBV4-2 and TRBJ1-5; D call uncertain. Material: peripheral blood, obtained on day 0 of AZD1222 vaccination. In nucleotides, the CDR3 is TGTGCCAGCAGCCAGGACCCGACACCCGATCAGCCCCAGCATTTT. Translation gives CASSQDPTPDQPQHF.